This T cell receptor (beta chain) emerged from a study of blood T cells in healthy people across ages. As for the study in general: About one barcoded beta molecule per two T cells was the capture yield of template switching.

This clonotype has only a few counts. The CDR3 is 16 residues long. Between the trimmed V and J ends, which lost 4 bases and 0 bases, there was a span of 13 bases. CDR1 and CDR2 (germline): SQVTM, ANQGSEA. The study drew donors from healthy Caucasian individuals in Russia aged roughly 6 to 95. Isolated per sample were at least 6.5 million PBMCs. A second PCR, run for about 6 to 11 cycles, used a sample-barcoded 5' primer plus a J-beta primer mix. Researchers report that a template-switch adaptor with 12 random nucleotides tagged each cDNA molecule. In TCRdb, the 5' RACE reads were re-called with MiXCR into one record per CDR3 protein. This table has around 790,000 distinct CDR3 sequences, around 45% appearing once.

The sample was blood. The sequence came from a man aged 55-75 years in good health. The rearrangement links TRBV29-1 to TRBJ2-6; D unclear. The CDR3 is CSVGPHQSSGANVLTF. The CDR3 DNA is TGCAGCGTTGGCCCTCACCAGTCCTCTGGGGCCAACGTCCTGACTTTC. Complete variable domain (other parts from reference TRBV29-1 and TRBJ2-6): SAVISQKPSRDICQRGTSLTIQCQVDSQVTMMFWYRQQPGQSLTLIATANQGSEATYESGFVIDKFPISRPNLTFSTLTVSNMSPEDSSIYLCSVGPHQSSGANVLTFGAGSRLTVL.